The T cell receptor beta chain described here comes from a study of blood T cell repertoires in COVID-19. About the research overall: T cells, B-cell-depleted T cells, or PBMCs supplied cDNA or gDNA.

Original methodology: Reference gene primer amplification gave estimated nucleated cell counts. The repertoire was sequenced with immunoSEQ multiplex PCR; TCRdb's copy has only in-frame clones and lacks some. V, J and clone size are those of that table, while D and trimming were read from the DNA. The repertoire holds over 450,000 clones, with less than 90% as singletons. Germline CDR1 is GTSNPN and CDR2 is SVGIG (reference sequence). The CDR3 sequence is 13 residues long. V gave up 6 bases and J gave up 2 bases; unmatched junction bases: 7. Those enrolled in Seattle joined during active infection and were followed longitudinally afterward.

Sequencing was carried out using peripheral blood. This sequence originates from a woman in her forties or fifties with COVID-19, enrolled during active disease. The chain links TRBV30 to TRBJ2-7; the match to TRBD1 covers 7 bases. The CDR3: CACWTGRAYEQYF. CDR3 DNA: TGTGCCTGTTGGACAGGTCGGGCCTACGAGCAGTACTTC.